This entry lists 26 T cell receptor beta chains sequenced from one sample in a study of T cell repertoires in cytomegalovirus infection. Using its own MiXCR run on the reads, TCRdb lists one record per CDR3 protein. The sample lists roughly 190,000 distinct CDR3 sequences, roughly 9% occurring once. Specimen: PBMCs. The receptors stem from a human donor in good health (CMV status not recorded). Some clones in this sample may be carry-over from other donors' samples.

This clonotype appeared many times. The chain recombines TRBV7-2 with TRBJ2-1; D might be TRBD1 (5 bases). The germline V and J ends were trimmed by 7 bases and 3 bases, with 7 bases remaining between them. CDR1 SGHTA and CDR2 FQGNSA come from the germline V gene. This CDR3 spans 12 amino acids. The CDR3 here is CASNQGYNEQFF. In DNA, the CDR3 is TGTGCCAGCAACCAGGGCTACAATGAGCAGTTCTTC.

The chain recombines TRBV20-1 with TRBJ2-2; D uncertain. This CDR3 is 15 amino acids long. The germline V gene encodes CDR1 DFQATT and CDR2 SNEGSKA (reference sequence). V was cut by 0 bases and J by 4 bases, with 12 bases left in between. The CDR3 bases are TGCAGTGCTAGAGATGTGGCCGAGGTCACCGGGGAGCTGTTTTTT. As protein: CSARDVAEVTGELFF.

The chain is built from TRBV29-1 and TRBJ2-3, with a weak D call TRBD1 (6 bases). The germline V and J ends were trimmed by 4 bases and 1 base, with 12 bases remaining between them. CDR3 size: 14 residues. Germline V gene lookup returns CDR1 SQVTM and CDR2 ANQGSEA. In DNA, the CDR3 is TGCAGCGTTGTACCCAACAGGGGCACAGATACGCAGTATTTT. Amino acids: CSVVPNRGTDTQYF.

The V gene is TRBV6-6, the J gene TRBJ1-5, with unresolved D. CDR1 MNHNY and CDR2 SVGAGI come from the germline V gene (reference sequence). This CDR3 comprises 13 residues. The germline V and J ends were trimmed by 9 bases and 9 bases, with 18 bases remaining between them. CDR3 amino acids: CASRTGWEWPQHF. CDR3 nucleotide sequence: TGTGCCAGTCGGACCGGTTGGGAGTGGCCCCAGCATTTT.

This clonotype came up many times. J is TRBJ2-4 and V is TRBV7-9; a weak D match, TRBD1 (5 bases). Germline assignment: CDR1 SEHNR and CDR2 FQNEAQ (reference sequence). V lost 2 bases and J lost 0, with 14 bases in between. CDR3 length: 17 amino acids. This CDR3 reads CASSLNGSQGAKNIQYF. The CDR3 nucleotides read TGTGCCAGCAGCTTAAACGGGTCTCAGGGAGCCAAAAACATTCAGTACTTC.

The chain has TRBV27 and TRBJ2-3; the match to TRBD2 covers 13 bases. This CDR3 region has 16 residues. Germline trimming cut 2 bases from V and 6 bases from J; bases unmatched to any gene: 5. The germline V gene has CDR1 MNHEY and CDR2 SMNVEV (reference sequence). The CDR3 DNA follows: TGTGCCAGCAGTTTACGACTAGCGGGAGGATTTGATACGCAGTATTTT. It is translated as CASSLRLAGGFDTQYF.

This clonotype came up many times. The V call is TRBV7-2, the J call TRBJ2-7, with TRBD2 matching over 10 bases. This CDR3 comprises 17 residues. Unmatched junction bases numbered 6, after V lost 1 base and J lost 0 bases. CDR1 is SGHTA and CDR2 is FQGNSA in the germline V gene. The CDR3 DNA follows: TGTGCCAGCAGCTTAGTTCCTAGCGGGGGTTCCTCCTACGAGCAGTACTTC. Protein sequence: CASSLVPSGGSSYEQYF.

In its sample, this clonotype was seen a few times. The rearrangement joins TRBV6-2 or TRBV6-3 to TRBJ2-5, with D possibly being TRBD1 (5 bases). Germline V gene data show CDR1 as MNHEY and CDR2 as SVGEGT. Trimming cost V 5 bases and J 2 bases, with 12 bases left between them. This CDR3 contains 14 residues. The chain's CDR3 is CASSTYRFQETQYF. DNA of the CDR3: TGTGCCAGCAGTACCTACAGGTTTCAAGAGACCCAGTACTTC.

In its sample, this clonotype was seen many times. V gene TRBV7-2 combines with J gene TRBJ2-2, with 7 nucleotides matching TRBD2. The CDR3 is made up of 15 amino acids. V shed 9 bases and J 4 bases; nucleotides not matched to a gene: 11. Germline-derived CDR1 and CDR2 are SGHTA and FQGNSA. CDR3 region: CAREGRESFTGELFF. In DNA, the CDR3 is TGTGCCAGAGAGGGGCGGGAGTCGTTCACCGGGGAGCTGTTTTTT.

Details on this clonotype: A much more abundant neighbour one base away suggests this may be a read error. This rearrangement joins TRBV5-1 to TRBJ1-3, with D tentatively TRBD1 (5 bases). Germline V CDR1 and CDR2: SGHRS, YFSETQ. There are 16 residues in the CDR3. V lost 5 bases and J lost 4, with 19 bases in between. The CDR3 nucleotides are TGCGCCAGCAGGCCGCTTGGTGGGGCAGACGGAAACACCATATATTTT. This gives the protein CASRPLGGADGNTIYF. Full variable domain (remainder filled in from reference TRBV5-1 and TRBJ1-3): KAGVTQTPRYLIKTRGQQVTLSCSPISGHRSVSWYQQTPGQGLQFLFEYFSETQRNKGNFPGRFSGRQFSNSRSEMNVSTLELGDSALYLCASRPLGGADGNTIYFGEGSWLTVV.

This clonotype was seen a handful of times. The chain is built from TRBV4-2 and TRBJ2-1; no firm D call. Germline V lookup: CDR1 LGHNA, CDR2 YNFKEQ. This CDR3 spans 13 amino acids. V was pared by 8 bases and J by 8 bases, with 16 bases between. CDR3 sequence (DNA): TGTGCCAGCGACCCGGCCATAAATCATGAGCAGTTCTTC. Translation gives CASDPAINHEQFF.

In its sample, this clonotype was seen a few times. Here the CDR3 reads CASSFESLHEQFF. The CDR3 bases are TGCGCCAGCAGCTTCGAAAGCTTACATGAGCAGTTCTTC. The genes are TRBV5-1 and TRBJ2-1; D is unresolved. The CDR3 contains 13 residues. Germline values: CDR1 SGHRS, CDR2 YFSETQ. With 2 bases removed from V and 8 bases from J, the gap between germline ends came to 11 bases.

This clonotype has at least ten counts. This chain connects TRBV5-6 to TRBJ1-2, with 10 positions matching TRBD1. The CDR3 runs to 15 residues. Unmatched junction bases numbered 9, after V lost 2 bases and J lost 8 bases. The germline V gene has CDR1 SGHDT and CDR2 YYEEEE. CDR3 sequence reads: CASSFPPGTGEGYTF. The CDR3 DNA reads as TGTGCCAGCAGCTTCCCCCCCGGGACAGGGGAAGGCTACACCTTC.

This clonotype showed up many times. The chain joins TRBV2 to TRBJ1-6; 10 positions agree with TRBD1. With V trimmed by 5 bases and J by 7 bases, 17 bases remained unmatched. The CDR3 consists of 19 residues. The V gene's germline CDR1 is SNHLY and CDR2 FYNNEI. CDR3 sequence (DNA): TGTGCCAGCAGTTTTACCGGGACAGGGGACAATGCGAGAAATTCACCCCTCCACTTT. Translation gives CASSFTGTGDNARNSPLHF.

Many counts were recorded for this clonotype. V and J are TRBV7-2 and TRBJ1-6; TRBD1 is a possible D gene (6 bases). The CDR3 is 15 amino acids. Per germline, CDR1 SGHTA and CDR2 FQGNSA. Trimming removed 6 bases from V and 6 bases from J, with 15 bases in between. DNA of the CDR3: TGTGCCAGCAGGTTAAGGACAGTCATTAATTCACCCCTCCACTTT. Amino acids: CASRLRTVINSPLHF.

This clonotype was picked up many times. The V call is TRBV6-6, the J call TRBJ2-7, with D possibly being TRBD1 (6 bases). V gave up 4 bases and J gave up 0 bases, with 13 bases separating them. Germline V gene data show CDR1 as MNHNY and CDR2 as SVGAGI (reference sequence). The CDR3 contains 15 residues. Here the CDR3 reads CASSFRDTFSYEQYF. The CDR3, as DNA: TGTGCCAGCAGTTTCCGGGACACTTTCTCCTACGAGCAGTACTTC.

This clonotype was seen only a few times. The rearrangement links TRBV20-1 to TRBJ2-5; no definite D call. The CDR3 is 10 residues long. The V end was cut by 3 bases, the J end by 5 bases, with 4 bases between. CDR1 is DFQATT and CDR2 is SNEGSKA in the germline V gene (reference sequence). The CDR3 loop reads CSASPETQYF. The CDR3 coding sequence is TGCAGTGCTAGCCCCGAGACCCAGTACTTC.

This clonotype occurred a few times. CDR3 loop: CASSSLGDEQFF. The CDR3 nucleotides are TGTGCCAGCAGTTCCCTAGGGGATGAGCAGTTCTTC. The chain employs TRBV28 and TRBJ2-1; D perhaps matches TRBD1 (5 bases). The CDR3 loop spans 12 amino acids. Trimming cost V 4 bases and J 8 bases, with 9 bases left between them. The germline gives CDR1 MDHEN, CDR2 SYDVKM.

This chain connects TRBV5-4 to TRBJ2-2; TRBD1 matches at 8 bases. The CDR3 is made up of 14 amino acids. V shed 6 bases, J shed 4 bases, and the junction held 5 bases outside the gene matches. Germline V gene lookup returns CDR1 SGHNT and CDR2 YYREEE (reference sequence). CDR3 region: CASTPGQATGELFF. The CDR3 nucleotides read TGTGCCAGCACGCCGGGACAGGCCACCGGGGAGCTGTTTTTT.

This clonotype came up a few times. The chain links TRBV11-2 to TRBJ2-7; D gene ambiguous. This CDR3 comprises 13 residues. The germline gives CDR1 SGHAT, CDR2 FQNNGV. The V and J ends lost 2 bases and 1 base respectively, with 6 bases between them. The CDR3 spells CASSLRLSYEQYF. The CDR3 coding sequence is TGTGCCAGCAGCTTAAGGCTATCCTACGAGCAGTACTTC.

Many counts were recorded for this clonotype. The V call is TRBV7-8, the J call TRBJ1-1, with 8 bases fitting TRBD1. CDR3 length: 17 amino acids. The ends lost 2 bases at V and 5 bases at J; junction bases unmatched: 13. Germline values: CDR1 SGHVS, CDR2 FQNEAQ. CDR3 amino acids: CASSLPHRGTGKTEAFF. The CDR3 region has the DNA TGTGCCAGCAGCTTACCACACCGCGGGACAGGAAAAACTGAAGCTTTCTTT.

This chain uses TRBV6-2 or TRBV6-3 with TRBJ2-1; D call uncertain. Germline-derived CDR1 and CDR2 are MNHEY and SVGEGT. This CDR3 has 16 residues. The V end lost 2 bases, the J end lost 4 bases, and 15 bases lay between the germline ends. The CDR3 protein is CASSYVVGDSYNEQFF. CDR3 nucleotides: TGTGCCAGCAGTTACGTGGTAGGCGACTCTTACAATGAGCAGTTCTTC.

This sequence joins TRBV28 and TRBJ2-5; tentatively, D is TRBD1 (6 bases). The CDR3 covers 14 residues. Germline values: CDR1 MDHEN, CDR2 SYDVKM. Trimming took 5 bases from V and 3 from J, leaving 13 bases between them. CDR3 nucleotides: TGTGCCAGCAGTGAACAGACAGGAAAAGAGACCCAGTACTTC. It translates to CASSEQTGKETQYF. The full variable domain, completed using reference TRBV28 and TRBJ2-5, is DVKVTQSSRYLVKRTGEKVFLECVQDMDHENMFWYRQDPGLGLRLIYFSYDVKMKEKGDIPEGYSVSREKKERFSLILESASTNQTSMYLCASSEQTGKETQYFGPGTRLLVL.

In this sample, this clonotype turned up a few times. The chain employs TRBV28 and TRBJ2-1; TRBD2 aligns across 7 bases. The trim removed 5 bases at V and 4 bases at J, leaving 11 bases unmatched. Germline lookup yields CDR1 MDHEN and CDR2 SYDVKM. The CDR3 spans 16 residues. CDR3 DNA: TGTGCCAGCAGTCCTCTGACTATCGGGGGGTACAATGAGCAGTTCTTC. As protein: CASSPLTIGGYNEQFF.

This CDR3 reads CASSIGGLAGDQFF. CDR3 in DNA: TGTGCCAGTAGTATTGGGGGACTAGCGGGAGACCAGTTCTTC. V and J are TRBV19 and TRBJ2-1, with 14 bases matching TRBD2. Germline CDR1 LNHDA, CDR2 SQIVND (reference sequence). Unmatched junction bases numbered 5, after V lost 3 bases and J lost 13 bases. This CDR3 comprises 14 residues.

This chain uses TRBV30 with TRBJ1-4; D might be TRBD1 (5 bases). V lost 2 bases, J lost 7 bases, and 11 bases lay in between. Germline V CDR1 and CDR2: GTSNPN, SVGIG (reference sequence). The CDR3 is 13 amino acids. CDR3 region: CAWSRQGGEKLFF. The CDR3 nucleotides are TGTGCCTGGAGTCGTCAGGGTGGTGAAAAACTGTTTTTT. Complete variable domain (other parts from reference TRBV30 and TRBJ1-4): SQTIHQWPATLVQPVGSPLSLECTVEGTSNPNLYWYRQAAGRGLQLLFYSVGIGQISSEVPQNLSASRPQDRQFILSSKKLLLSDSGFYLCAWSRQGGEKLFFGSGTQLSVL.